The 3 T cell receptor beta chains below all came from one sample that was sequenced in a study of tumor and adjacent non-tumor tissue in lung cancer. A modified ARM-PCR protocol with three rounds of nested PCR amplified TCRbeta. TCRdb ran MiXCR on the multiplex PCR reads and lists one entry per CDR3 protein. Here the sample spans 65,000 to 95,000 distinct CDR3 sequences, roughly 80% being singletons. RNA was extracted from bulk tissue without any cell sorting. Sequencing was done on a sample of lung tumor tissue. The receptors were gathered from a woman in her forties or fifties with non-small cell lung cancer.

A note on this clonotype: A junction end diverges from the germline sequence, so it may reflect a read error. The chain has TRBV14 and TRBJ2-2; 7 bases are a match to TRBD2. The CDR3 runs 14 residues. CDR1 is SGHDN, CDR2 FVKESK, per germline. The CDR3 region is CASIRLANTGEMFF. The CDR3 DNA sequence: TGTGCCAGCATACGACTAGCTAACACCGGGGAGATGTTTTTT.

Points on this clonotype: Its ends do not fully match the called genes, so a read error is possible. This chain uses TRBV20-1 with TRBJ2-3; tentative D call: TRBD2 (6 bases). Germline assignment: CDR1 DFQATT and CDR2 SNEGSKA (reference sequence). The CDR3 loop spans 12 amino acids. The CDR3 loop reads CSARETSVAQYF. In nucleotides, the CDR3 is TGCAGTGCCCGGGAGACTAGTGTTGCGCAATATTTT.

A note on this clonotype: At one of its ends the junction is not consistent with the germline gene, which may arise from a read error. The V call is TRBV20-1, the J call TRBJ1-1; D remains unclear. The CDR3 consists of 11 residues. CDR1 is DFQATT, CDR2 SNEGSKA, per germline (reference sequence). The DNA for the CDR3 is TGCAGAGCCAGGAAGGATCCTGAAACTTTCTTT. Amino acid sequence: CRARKDPETFF.